Sequencing of this T cell receptor beta chain was carried out in a study of T cell repertoires in cytomegalovirus infection. The wider study: Public signatures in TCR beta pointed to CMV infection and matching HLA type. The study, taken as a whole, reports: HLA-C-restricted CMV-specific TCR beta clonotypes were dominant in the ex vivo response. Accumulated public TCR beta family frequency recognized individuals carrying CMV together with the relevant HLA.

The CDR3 has 14 residues. Germline CDR1 and CDR2: LGHDT and YNNKEL (reference sequence). V lost 2 bases, J lost 4 bases, and 12 bases lay in between. In the case of this clonotype: Its antigen is as yet unknown.

In TCRdb, the reads were re-called with MiXCR into one record per CDR3 protein. The sample gives more than 650,000 distinct CDR3 sequences, about a third of which show up once; roughly 2.9% is in the top ten. This receptor was obtained from a human donor in good health (CMV status not recorded). Some clones in this sample may be carry-over from other donors' samples. The gene calls are TRBV3-1 and TRBJ2-7, with D perhaps matching TRBD2 (6 bases). Sample: PBMCs. The CDR3 nucleotides read TGTGCCAGCAGCCAAAACGGGGGAGTTTACGAGCAGTACTTC. As protein: CASSQNGGVYEQYF.